The entry below gives a single T cell receptor beta chain sequence along with its context. What it recognizes is unknown. Clones were sequenced by immunoSEQ multiplex PCR, and TCRdb holds only the in-frame ones, with some missing. The sample holds about 350,000 clones; under 95% are singletons and the top ten take about 3.9%. Trimming pared 4 bases from V and 0 bases from J, leaving 14 bases between. The CDR3 extends over 16 amino acids. CDR1 and CDR2 from the germline V gene are SGHNT and YYREEE (reference sequence). This sample is drawn from a study of Ad26.COV2.S vaccination and SARS-CoV-2 variants. Overall study findings and caveats: It was vaccine recipients, not placebo recipients, who had the higher spike-specific TCR breadth. Measures of TCR breadth and depth may have fallen short of total T cell responses. There was reportedly substantial breadth in spike-specific CD8+ and CD4+ T cell responses after vaccination.

The clonotype comes from a human donor who had recovered from COVID-19. The chain uses TRBV5-4 and TRBJ2-1; D is possibly TRBD1 (7 bases). The sample here was peripheral blood, taken after recovery from COVID-19. CDR3 DNA: TGTGCCAGCAGCAGGAGGGGGCCGAGCTCCTACAATGAGCAGTTCTTC. It specifies CASSRRGPSSYNEQFF.